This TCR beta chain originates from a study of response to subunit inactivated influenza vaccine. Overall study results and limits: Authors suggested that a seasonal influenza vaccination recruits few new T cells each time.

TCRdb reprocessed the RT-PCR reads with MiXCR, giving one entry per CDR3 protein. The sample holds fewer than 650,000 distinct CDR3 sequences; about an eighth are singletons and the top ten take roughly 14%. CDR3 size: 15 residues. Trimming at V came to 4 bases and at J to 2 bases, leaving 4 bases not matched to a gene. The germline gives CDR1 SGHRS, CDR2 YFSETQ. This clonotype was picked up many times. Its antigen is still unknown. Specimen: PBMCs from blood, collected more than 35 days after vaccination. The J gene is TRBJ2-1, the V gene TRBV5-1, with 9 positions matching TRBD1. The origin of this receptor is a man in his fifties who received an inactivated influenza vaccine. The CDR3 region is CASSLGTGTYNEQFF. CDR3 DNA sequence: TGCGCCAGCAGCCTGGGGACAGGGACCTACAATGAGCAGTTCTTC.